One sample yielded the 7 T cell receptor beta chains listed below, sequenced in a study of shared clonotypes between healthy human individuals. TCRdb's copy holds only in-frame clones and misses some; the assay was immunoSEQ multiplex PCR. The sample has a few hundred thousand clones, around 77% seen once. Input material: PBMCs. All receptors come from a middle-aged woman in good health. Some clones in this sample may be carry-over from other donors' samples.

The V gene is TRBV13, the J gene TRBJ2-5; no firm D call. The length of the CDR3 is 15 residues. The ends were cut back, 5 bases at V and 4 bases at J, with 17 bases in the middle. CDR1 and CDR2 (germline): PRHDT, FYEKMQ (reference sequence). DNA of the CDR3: TGTGCCAGCAGCCGTGCCACCCTACCCGGAGAGACCCAGTACTTC. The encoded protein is CASSRATLPGETQYF.

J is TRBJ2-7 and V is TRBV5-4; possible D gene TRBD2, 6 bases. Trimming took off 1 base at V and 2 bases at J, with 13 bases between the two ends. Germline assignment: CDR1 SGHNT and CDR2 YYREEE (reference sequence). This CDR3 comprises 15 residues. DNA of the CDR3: TGTGCCAGCAGCTTGTTTGGGACTTATCCCTACGAGCAGTACTTC. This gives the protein CASSLFGTYPYEQYF.

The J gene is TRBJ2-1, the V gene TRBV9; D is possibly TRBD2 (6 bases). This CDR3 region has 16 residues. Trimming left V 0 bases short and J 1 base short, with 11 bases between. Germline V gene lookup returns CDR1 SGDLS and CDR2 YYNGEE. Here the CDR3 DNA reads TGTGCCAGCAGCGTAGGAAGCGGAGGGTCCTACAATGAGCAGTTCTTC. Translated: CASSVGSGGSYNEQFF. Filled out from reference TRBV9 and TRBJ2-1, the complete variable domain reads DSGVTQTPKHLITATGQRVTLRCSPRSGDLSVYWYQQSLDQGLQFLIQYYNGEERAKGNILERFSAQQFPDLHSELNLSSLELGDSALYFCASSVGSGGSYNEQFFGPGTRLTVL.

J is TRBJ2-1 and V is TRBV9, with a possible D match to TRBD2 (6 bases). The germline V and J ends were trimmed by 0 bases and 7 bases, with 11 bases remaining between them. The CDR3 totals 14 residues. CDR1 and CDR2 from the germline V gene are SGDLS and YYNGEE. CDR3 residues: CASSVETSSNEQFF. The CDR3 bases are TGTGCCAGCAGCGTAGAAACTAGCTCGAATGAGCAGTTCTTC.

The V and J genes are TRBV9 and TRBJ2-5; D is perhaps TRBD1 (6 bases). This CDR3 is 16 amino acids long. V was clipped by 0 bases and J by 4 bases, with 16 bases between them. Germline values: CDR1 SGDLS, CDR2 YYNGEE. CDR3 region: CASSVAVRGVRETQYF. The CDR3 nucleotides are TGTGCCAGCAGCGTAGCGGTCAGGGGTGTAAGAGAGACCCAGTACTTC.

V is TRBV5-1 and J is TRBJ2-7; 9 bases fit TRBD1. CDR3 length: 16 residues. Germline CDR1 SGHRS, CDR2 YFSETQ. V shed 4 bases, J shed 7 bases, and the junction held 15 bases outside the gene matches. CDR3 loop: CASSQNVPGQGGEQYF. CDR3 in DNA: TGCGCCAGCAGCCAAAATGTCCCGGGACAGGGTGGTGAGCAGTACTTC.

The CDR3 sequence: CASSSRRGYGSTDTQYF. The CDR3 nucleotides read TGTGCCAGCAGTTCCCGTCGGGGTTATGGTAGCACAGATACGCAGTATTTT. This chain joins TRBV28 and TRBJ2-3; D perhaps matches TRBD2 (5 bases). With 4 bases removed from V and 0 bases from J, the gap between germline ends came to 17 bases. The CDR3 is made up of 17 amino acids. The V gene's germline CDR1 is MDHEN and CDR2 SYDVKM.